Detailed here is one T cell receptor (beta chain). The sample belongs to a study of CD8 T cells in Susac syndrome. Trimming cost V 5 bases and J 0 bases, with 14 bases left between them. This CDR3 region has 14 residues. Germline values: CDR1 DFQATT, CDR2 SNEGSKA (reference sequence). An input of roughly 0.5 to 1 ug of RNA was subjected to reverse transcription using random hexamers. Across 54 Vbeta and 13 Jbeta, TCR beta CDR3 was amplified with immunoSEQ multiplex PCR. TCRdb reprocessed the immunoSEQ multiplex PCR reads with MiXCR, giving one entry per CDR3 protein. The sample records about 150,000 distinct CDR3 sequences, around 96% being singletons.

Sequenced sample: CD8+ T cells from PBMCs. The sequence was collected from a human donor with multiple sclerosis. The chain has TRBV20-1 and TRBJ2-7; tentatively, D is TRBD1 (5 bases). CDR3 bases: TGCAGTGCTTCAGGGCGTCCAAGCTCCTACGAGCAGTACTTC. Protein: CSASGRPSSYEQYF.